The 32 T cell receptor beta chains reported below all come from one sample, sequenced in a study of siplizumab effects on memory and regulatory T cells. Assay used: immunoSEQ multiplex PCR; TCRdb lists only in-frame clones, some missing. The sample lists some 97,000 clones; 80% to 95% were seen once. Sequencing used CD4+ T cells sorted from blood. These receptors were collected from a human donor in good health.

The CDR3 reads CAISEYSPSGREGIQYF. The CDR3 DNA reads as TGTGCCATCAGTGAGTATAGTCCTAGCGGGCGAGAGGGCATTCAGTACTTC. The chain uses TRBV10-3 and TRBJ2-4; 8 bases are shared with TRBD2. Unmatched junction bases numbered 14, after V lost 1 base and J lost 9 bases. The CDR3 runs 17 residues. Germline assignment: CDR1 ENHRY and CDR2 SYGVKD.

The rearrangement uses TRBV2 and TRBJ2-7, with 10 positions matching TRBD2. V lost 1 base, J lost 12 bases, and 6 bases stayed unmatched. CDR3 length: 13 amino acids. CDR1 and CDR2 (germline): SNHLY, FYNNEI. The CDR3 sequence is CASSEERGGVGYF. The CDR3 nucleotides read TGTGCCAGCAGTGAAGAGCGGGGGGGCGTGGGGTACTTC.

This chain links TRBV7-3 with TRBJ2-1; 9 nucleotides agree with TRBD2. The CDR3 contains 15 residues. V lost 5 bases and J lost 4; bases outside the gene matches: 6. CDR1 is SGHTA, CDR2 FQGTGA, per germline. CDR3 loop: CASSKTSGLYNEQFF. As DNA, the CDR3 is TGTGCCAGCAGCAAAACTAGCGGGTTATACAATGAGCAGTTCTTC.

The chain combines TRBV18 with TRBJ1-1; the match to TRBD1 covers 8 bases. Germline CDR1 is KGHSH and CDR2 is LQKENI. V shed 3 bases, J shed 8 bases, and the junction held 2 bases outside the gene matches. CDR3 length equals 12 residues. The CDR3 loop is CASSPRTGEAFF. CDR3 coding DNA: TGTGCCAGCTCACCTAGGACAGGGGAAGCTTTCTTT. The full variable domain, its missing parts supplied by reference TRBV18 and TRBJ1-1, is NAGVMQNPRHLVRRRGQEARLRCSPMKGHSHVYWYRQLPEEGLKFMVYLQKENIIDESGMPKERFSAEFPKEGPSILRIQQVVRGDSAAYFCASSPRTGEAFFGQGTRLTVV.

The J gene is TRBJ1-5, the V gene TRBV30, with TRBD1 identical over 7 bases. The CDR3 has 13 amino acids. With V trimmed by 4 bases and J by 5 bases, 5 bases remained unmatched. Per germline, CDR1 GTSNPN and CDR2 SVGIG (reference sequence). CDR3 DNA: TGTGCCTGGAACGGGGACAGTTATCAGCCCCAGCATTTT. Translating it yields CAWNGDSYQPQHF.

V usage is TRBV7-9 and J usage is TRBJ2-2, with a weak D call TRBD1 (5 bases). Germline CDR1 reads SEHNR; CDR2 reads FQNEAQ (reference sequence). CDR3 length equals 15 residues. V was cut by 5 bases and J by 2 bases, with 12 bases left in between. DNA of the CDR3: TGTGCCAGCAGCCGAGGACAACTCAACACCGGGGAGCTGTTTTTT. Amino acids: CASSRGQLNTGELFF.

This rearrangement joins TRBV7-2 to TRBJ1-1; D perhaps matches TRBD1 (6 bases). The V and J ends lost 3 bases and 2 bases respectively, with 10 bases between them. The CDR3 sequence is 14 residues long. Germline CDR1 and CDR2: SGHTA and FQGNSA. The CDR3 protein is CASSFGQTNTEAFF. DNA for the CDR3: TGTGCCAGCAGCTTCGGACAGACTAACACTGAAGCTTTCTTT.

V is TRBV5-1 and J is TRBJ1-4; 9 positions match TRBD1. The length of the CDR3 is 17 residues. Trimming cost V 3 bases and J 7 bases; bases outside gene matches: 13. CDR1 and CDR2 (germline): SGHRS, YFSETQ. In nucleotides, the CDR3 is TGCGCCAGCAGCTCCCCGGGACAGGGAGGGCTGGGTGAAAAACTGTTTTTT. It yields the protein CASSSPGQGGLGEKLFF.

The chain joins TRBV6-1 to TRBJ1-3; tentative D call: TRBD1 (6 bases). CDR1 is MNHNS, CDR2 SASEGT, per germline. Trimming shortened V by 1 base and J by 0 bases, and 7 bases separated the two germline ends. This CDR3 has 15 amino acids. CDR3 nucleotide sequence: TGTGCCAGCAGTGAAGGGACAGTCTCTGGAAACACCATATATTTT. This encodes CASSEGTVSGNTIYF.

The chain couples TRBV5-4 to TRBJ1-2; D gene ambiguous. The CDR3 runs to 15 residues. Trimming pared 2 bases from V and 0 bases from J, leaving 11 bases between. The germline gives CDR1 SGHNT, CDR2 YYREEE (reference sequence). In nucleotides, the CDR3 is TGTGCCAGCAGCTTTGTTGGGGTGACTAACTATGGCTACACCTTC. Translating it yields CASSFVGVTNYGYTF.

DNA for the CDR3: TGCGCCAGGGACAGGAGGTGCTCTGGAAACACCATATATTTT. Protein sequence: CARDRRCSGNTIYF. This chain connects TRBV10-2 to TRBJ1-3; 7 nucleotides match TRBD1. The CDR3 is made up of 14 amino acids. The V and J ends lost 9 bases and 0 bases, in that order; junction bases with no gene match: 5. CDR1 and CDR2 (germline): WSHSY, SAAADI.

The chain links TRBV11-2 to TRBJ2-3; 8 nucleotides align to TRBD2. The CDR3 runs to 14 residues. Germline CDR1 SGHAT, CDR2 FQNNGV. V lost 7 bases, J lost 2 bases, and 5 bases stayed unmatched. The CDR3 coding sequence is TGTGCCAGCATAGAGCGGGGGATCACAGATACGCAGTATTTT. Translating it yields CASIERGITDTQYF.

This chain joins TRBV19 and TRBJ1-1; D may be TRBD1 (6 bases). CDR1 is LNHDA, CDR2 SQIVND, per germline (reference sequence). The CDR3 consists of 14 residues. V was trimmed by 7 bases and J by 1 base, leaving 13 bases between them. The CDR3 nucleotides are TGTGCCAGTACCGCGGGACACCCGAACACTGAAGCTTTCTTT. This sequence encodes CASTAGHPNTEAFF.

The CDR3 coding sequence is TGTGCCAGCAGCAGGTACGAGCAGTACTTC. This translates into CASSRYEQYF. The genes are TRBV28 and TRBJ2-7; D gene unclear. V lost 6 bases and J 4 bases, leaving 4 bases between the germline ends. CDR3 size: 10 residues. Germline V gives CDR1 MDHEN, CDR2 SYDVKM.

This rearrangement joins TRBV9 to TRBJ2-3, with 10 bases identical to TRBD2. CDR1 and CDR2 (germline): SGDLS, YYNGEE. The CDR3 consists of 16 residues. The V gene end was trimmed by 3 bases and the J gene end by 2 bases; junction bases not matched to a gene: 6. The CDR3: CASSAQLAGLTDTQYF. The DNA of the CDR3 is TGTGCCAGCAGCGCCCAACTAGCGGGGCTCACAGATACGCAGTATTTT.

This clone was seen once. This chain links TRBV5-1 with TRBJ1-1; possible D gene TRBD1, 5 bases. With 2 bases removed from V and 1 base from J, the gap between germline ends came to 6 bases. The CDR3 sequence is 13 residues long. CDR1 is SGHRS, CDR2 YFSETQ, per germline. CDR3 residues: CASSFGANTEAFF. The CDR3 nucleotides are TGCGCCAGCAGCTTCGGGGCGAACACTGAAGCTTTCTTT.

The genes are TRBV6-5 and TRBJ2-3; TRBD2 matches 10 bases. V gave up 6 bases and J gave up 5 bases; unmatched junction bases: 5. This CDR3 has 14 amino acids. CDR1 is MNHEY, CDR2 SVGAGI, per germline. DNA of the CDR3: TGTGCCAGCAGGGAGCGGGGGGGCCTAGATACGCAGTATTTT. Translating it yields CASRERGGLDTQYF.

This chain connects TRBV7-3 to TRBJ2-3; D may be TRBD1 or TRBD2 (6 bases each). The CDR3 totals 16 residues. Germline CDR1 reads SGHTA; CDR2 reads FQGTGA. The ends were cut back, 3 bases at V and 2 bases at J, with 15 bases in the middle. The CDR3 region is CASSFRGAGHTDTQYF. CDR3 sequence (DNA): TGTGCCAGCAGCTTCAGGGGCGCGGGGCACACAGATACGCAGTATTTT.

The chain carries TRBV10-3 and TRBJ2-3; 7 nucleotides agree with TRBD2. Germline V CDR1 and CDR2: ENHRY, SYGVKD. V shed 4 bases and J 0 bases; nucleotides not matched to a gene: 1. The CDR3 length is 14 residues. Here the CDR3 DNA reads TGTGCCATCAGTGCGGGGGGTAGCACAGATACGCAGTATTTT. Its translation is CAISAGGSTDTQYF.

The chain is built from TRBV7-2 and TRBJ2-2; D gene uncertain. Germline CDR1 reads SGHTA; CDR2 reads FQGNSA. Trimming shortened V by 6 bases and J by 1 base, and 6 bases separated the two germline ends. The CDR3 totals 13 residues. In DNA form, the CDR3 reads TGTGCCAGCAGACTGGTGAACACCGGGGAGCTGTTTTTT. It translates to CASRLVNTGELFF.

The chain recombines TRBV7-9 with TRBJ1-2, with D hard to call. The germline CDR1 and CDR2 sequences are SEHNR and FQNEAQ (reference sequence). This CDR3 spans 16 amino acids. Trimming shortened V by 1 base and J by 4 bases, and 16 bases separated the two germline ends. CDR3 region: CASSLEGTLLGYGYTF. The CDR3 DNA reads as TGTGCCAGCAGCTTAGAGGGCACCCTGCTTGGCTATGGCTACACCTTC. The variable domain in full, with the rest retrieved from reference TRBV7-9 and TRBJ1-2, is DTGVSQNPRHKITKRGQNVTFRCDPISEHNRLYWYRQTLGQGPEFLTYFQNEAQLEKSRLLSDRFSAERPKGSFSTLEIQRTEQGDSAMYLCASSLEGTLLGYGYTFGSGTRLTVV.

The chain joins TRBV7-2 to TRBJ2-1; D assignment may be TRBD1 or TRBD2 (6 bases each). The CDR3 covers 15 residues. Germline-derived CDR1 and CDR2 are SGHTA and FQGNSA. V gave up 5 bases and J gave up 7 bases, with 18 bases separating them. Here the CDR3 reads CASSPRPGEVNEQFF. CDR3 DNA: TGTGCCAGCAGCCCCCGCCCAGGGGAGGTGAATGAGCAGTTCTTC.

This clone was seen once. This rearrangement joins TRBV10-3 to TRBJ1-3, with 8 bases aligning to TRBD1. CDR3 length: 15 residues. The germline V gene encodes CDR1 ENHRY and CDR2 SYGVKD. After removal of 11 bases from V and 0 bases from J, the junction contained 9 bases not matched to a gene. CDR3 region: CAVGDRISSGNTIYF. CDR3 coding DNA: TGTGCCGTCGGGGACAGGATCTCCTCTGGAAACACCATATATTTT.

This clone has just one count. CDR3 protein: CATSRDVETQYF. As DNA, the CDR3 is TGTGCCACCAGCAGAGATGTGGAGACCCAGTACTTC. The rearrangement joins TRBV15 to TRBJ2-5; D is uncertain. The V end lost 0 bases, the J end lost 5 bases, and 4 bases lay between the germline ends. Germline CDR1 is LNHNV and CDR2 is YYDKDF (reference sequence). The CDR3 sequence is 12 residues long.

The sample holds one count of this clone. This rearrangement joins TRBV6-5 to TRBJ1-5; D might be TRBD1 (5 bases). Germline V gene sequence: CDR1 MNHEY, CDR2 SVGAGI. This CDR3 has 14 amino acids. V was cut by 2 bases and J by 3 bases, with 8 bases left in between. The CDR3 DNA follows: TGTGCCAGCAGTTACCCAGGGAACAATCAGCCCCAGCATTTT. Protein product: CASSYPGNNQPQHF.

This chain uses TRBV15 with TRBJ1-2; D call uncertain. CDR3 length: 13 amino acids. The V and J ends lost 0 bases and 8 bases respectively, with 10 bases between them. Germline V gene lookup returns CDR1 LNHNV and CDR2 YYDKDF (reference sequence). Written as DNA, the CDR3 is TGTGCCACCAGCAGAGATGGTAGGCTCGGCTACACCTTC. Its translation is CATSRDGRLGYTF.

The V call is TRBV5-4, the J call TRBJ2-7; 8 nucleotides agree with TRBD1. The CDR3 is 13 amino acids. Trimming cost V 3 bases and J 6 bases; bases outside gene matches: 5. Germline values: CDR1 SGHNT, CDR2 YYREEE (reference sequence). CDR3 bases: TGTGCCAGCAGCTGGACAGGGATTGGCGAGCAGTACTTC. Translating gives CASSWTGIGEQYF.

The J gene is TRBJ2-7, the V gene TRBV30; 7 nucleotides line up with TRBD2. Germline CDR1 GTSNPN, CDR2 SVGIG (reference sequence). The CDR3 is made up of 13 amino acids. V was clipped by 8 bases and J by 0 bases; unmatched bases: 7. In DNA, the CDR3 is TGTGCCCGATGGTGCGGGAGCTCCTACGAGCAGTACTTC. Protein: CARWCGSSYEQYF.

Points on this clone: The sample contains more than one DNA sequence encoding this CDR3. The V gene is TRBV11-3, the J gene TRBJ2-7, with D tentatively TRBD2 (5 bases). In germline, CDR1 is SGHNT, CDR2 YENEEA. V was trimmed by 4 bases and J by 3 bases, leaving 10 bases between them. This CDR3 contains 13 residues. CDR3 nucleotide sequence: TGTGCCAGCAGCTCAGGCGCGGGCTACGAGCAGTACTTC. Its protein product is CASSSGAGYEQYF.

This chain connects TRBV15 to TRBJ2-5; D gene ambiguous. V lost 3 bases and J lost 2, with 10 bases in between. Looked up from germline, CDR1 is LNHNV and CDR2 is YYDKDF (reference sequence). The CDR3 covers 14 residues. CDR3 sequence reads: CATSRTTTQETQYF. CDR3 bases: TGTGCCACCAGCAGGACAACAACACAAGAGACCCAGTACTTC. The complete variable domain, with remaining parts taken from reference TRBV15 and TRBJ2-5, reads DAMVIQNPRYQVTQFGKPVTLSCSQTLNHNVMYWYQQKSSQAPKLLFHYYDKDFNNEADTPDNFQSRRPNTSFCFLDIRSPGLGDTAMYLCATSRTTTQETQYFGPGTRLLVL.

The chain has TRBV6-1 and TRBJ2-1; the match to TRBD2 covers 9 bases. The CDR3 length is 15 residues. With V trimmed by 4 bases and J by 7 bases, 8 bases remained unmatched. The germline CDR1 and CDR2 sequences are MNHNS and SASEGT. The CDR3 nucleotides read TGTGCCAGCAGTGGGGCTAGCGGGGCGGGGAATGAGCAGTTCTTC. It is translated as CASSGASGAGNEQFF.

The chain has TRBV5-1 and TRBJ2-3; weak D call: TRBD2 (5 bases). CDR3 size: 12 residues. The germline V gene has CDR1 SGHRS and CDR2 YFSETQ. V was clipped by 4 bases and J by 6 bases, with 9 bases between them. The CDR3 DNA sequence: TGCGCCAGCAGCAAACTAGAGGATACGCAGTATTTT. It specifies CASSKLEDTQYF.